The T cell receptor (beta chain) described here comes from a study of T cell responses to AZD1222 COVID-19 vaccine. On the study more broadly: Researchers grouped second doses given at about 4 or about 12 weeks into one pool. General observations from the study: The study reported that nearly half of spike-specific TCRs target unmutated variant regions. The sample set comprised mostly white British donors with more females, and clonal diversity was possibly underestimated. Following two doses of AZD1222, Spike-specific TCR breadth and depth rose.

This CDR3 is 15 amino acids long. Trimming stripped 6 bases from V and 2 bases from J, with 17 bases between. Germline CDR1 is MNHGY and CDR2 is SAAAGT. Assay: immunoSEQ multiplex PCR; the TCRdb copy retains only in-frame clones and omits some. In the table there are about 94,000 clones, roughly 90% of which are singletons. About this clone itself: As yet, its antigen is unknown.

This sequence was found in an adult in good health. This specimen was peripheral blood, taken on day 0 of AZD1222 vaccination. V usage is TRBV6-8 and J usage is TRBJ2-7; weak D call: TRBD1 (6 bases). The CDR3 spells CASSHKEDSPYEQYF. CDR3 bases: TGTGCCAGCAGCCACAAAGAGGACAGCCCCTACGAGCAGTACTTC.